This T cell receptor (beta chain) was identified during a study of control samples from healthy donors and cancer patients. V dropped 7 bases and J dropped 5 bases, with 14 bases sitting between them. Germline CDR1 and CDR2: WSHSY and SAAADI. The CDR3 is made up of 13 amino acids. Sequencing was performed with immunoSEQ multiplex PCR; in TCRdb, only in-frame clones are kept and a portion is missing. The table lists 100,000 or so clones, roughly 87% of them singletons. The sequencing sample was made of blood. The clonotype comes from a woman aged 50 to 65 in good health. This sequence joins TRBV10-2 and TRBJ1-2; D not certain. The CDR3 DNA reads TGCGCCAGCACCCCTTCGTATCTATATGGCTACACCTTC. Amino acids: CASTPSYLYGYTF.